This T cell receptor beta chain was retrieved from a study of blood T cell repertoires in COVID-19. Germline V CDR1 and CDR2: SGDLS, YYNGEE. This CDR3 is 15 amino acids long. V lost 0 bases and J 1 base, leaving 10 bases between the germline ends. Generated by immunoSEQ multiplex PCR, the TCRdb table keeps only in-frame clones and is missing some. The sample contains more than 250,000 clones, approximately 85% of which appear only once. The chain couples TRBV9 to TRBJ1-2, with TRBD1 as a possible D gene (5 bases). The receptor was isolated from a man aged 30 to 39 who had recovered from COVID-19. Specimen: PBMCs or T cells enriched from blood (not recorded which). As DNA, the CDR3 is TGTGCCAGCAGCGTAGCCGCGCAGGGTAACTATGGCTACACCTTC. Protein: CASSVAAQGNYGYTF.